The 13 T cell receptor beta chains below all came from one sample that was sequenced in a study of early T cells in non-severe SARS-CoV-2 infection. TCRdb called the 5' RACE reads again in MiXCR, with one record for every CDR3 protein. Here the sample spans over 45,000 distinct CDR3 sequences, 4.5% to 7% being singletons. Sequencing used whole blood. Source of these receptors: an adult who was a healthcare worker with PCR-confirmed SARS-CoV-2 infection or an uninfected control (not recorded which).

The chain recombines TRBV3-1 with TRBJ2-7, with D possibly TRBD1 on 7 matching bases. Trimming removed 3 bases from V and 7 bases from J, with 16 bases in between. This CDR3 is 14 amino acids long. Germline-derived CDR1 and CDR2 are LGHDT and YNNKEL (reference sequence). The CDR3, as DNA: TGTGCCAGCAGCCAGGACTACAGGGGACGAGAGCAGTACTTC. Its translation is CASSQDYRGREQYF.

This chain joins TRBV4-1 and TRBJ1-2; tentatively, D is TRBD1 (5 bases). The V and J ends lost 3 bases and 8 bases respectively, with 16 bases between them. The CDR3 has 14 amino acids. Germline CDR1 is MGHRA and CDR2 is YSYEKL. The CDR3: CASSHQDGGWGYTF. CDR3 coding DNA: TGCGCCAGCAGCCATCAAGACGGGGGATGGGGCTACACCTTC.

This clonotype has at least ten counts. This sequence joins TRBV5-5 and TRBJ2-2, with a possible D match to TRBD1 (6 bases). V shed 7 bases and J shed 6 bases, with 13 bases lying between them. CDR1 and CDR2 from the germline V gene are SGHKS and YYEKEE (reference sequence). This CDR3 contains 13 residues. The chain's CDR3 is CASLTGTAGELFF. The CDR3 bases are TGTGCCAGCCTCACAGGGACGGCCGGGGAGCTGTTTTTT.

The rearrangement joins TRBV29-1 to TRBJ2-1, with a weak D call TRBD1 (6 bases). Trimming pared 6 bases from V and 10 bases from J, leaving 19 bases between. Germline V gene sequence: CDR1 SQVTM, CDR2 ANQGSEA. This CDR3 has 13 residues. The CDR3 sequence: CSVRSTGPGEQFF. The CDR3 bases are TGCAGCGTCCGTTCAACAGGGCCCGGGGAGCAGTTCTTC.

This clonotype was recorded at least ten times. One junction end disagrees with the germline gene, perhaps due to a read error. This CDR3 reads CASRRPGTGNGDLFF. The CDR3 coding sequence is TGTGCCAGCAGACGTCCCGGGACAGGGAACGGGGACCTGTTTTTT. The rearrangement joins TRBV11-2 to TRBJ2-2, with 9 positions matching TRBD1. Germline-derived CDR1 and CDR2 are SGHAT and FQNNGV. The CDR3 runs to 15 residues.

The rearrangement uses TRBV3-1 and TRBJ1-2; TRBD1 might be the D (5 bases). This CDR3 has 15 residues. The V end lost 1 base, the J end lost 1 base, and 10 bases lay between the germline ends. Germline CDR1 LGHDT, CDR2 YNNKEL (reference sequence). Written as DNA, the CDR3 is TGTGCCAGCAGCCAAGCCTCTGGGGGTAACTATGGCTACACCTTC. It is translated as CASSQASGGNYGYTF.

This clonotype was counted a few times. The J gene is TRBJ1-6, the V gene TRBV6-6; D uncertain. Germline loops: CDR1 MNHNY, CDR2 SVGAGI (reference sequence). The CDR3 runs 17 residues. The ends were cut back, 4 bases at V and 5 bases at J, with 18 bases in the middle. CDR3 in DNA: TGTGCCAGCAGTTCCAGTTTACGCGGGGATCATAATTCACCCCTCCACTTT. Protein: CASSSSLRGDHNSPLHF.

This clonotype was observed at least ten times. The chain carries TRBV2 and TRBJ1-2; D remains unclear. CDR1 SNHLY and CDR2 FYNNEI come from the germline V gene. CDR3 length: 12 residues. The V and J ends lost 4 bases and 0 bases respectively, with 3 bases between them. CDR3 loop: CASSAPNYGYTF. The CDR3 coding sequence is TGTGCCAGCAGTGCCCCTAACTATGGCTACACCTTC.

This clonotype was seen a few times. This chain joins TRBV6-1 and TRBJ1-1; 8 positions match TRBD1. The CDR3 runs 14 residues. CDR1 is MNHNS, CDR2 SASEGT, per germline. With V trimmed by 7 bases and J by 5 bases, 9 bases remained unmatched. Here the CDR3 reads CASTKQGAGTEAFF. CDR3 in DNA: TGTGCCAGCACGAAGCAGGGGGCTGGGACTGAAGCTTTCTTT.

This clonotype was seen ten or more times. The chain is built from TRBV10-1 and TRBJ2-1, with 7 bases that match TRBD2. Losses at the gene ends were 6 bases for V and 7 bases for J; bases not matched to a gene: 9. Per the germline V gene, CDR1 is WNHNN and CDR2 is SYGVQD (reference sequence). The CDR3 totals 14 residues. The CDR3 DNA follows: TGCGCCAGCAGCGGAGGACTAGTAGGGAATGAGCAGTTCTTC. Protein: CASSGGLVGNEQFF.

This clonotype was observed many times. J is TRBJ1-5 and V is TRBV27; D perhaps matches TRBD1 (5 bases). Trimming shortened V by 2 bases and J by 7 bases, and 9 bases separated the two germline ends. CDR1 and CDR2 (germline): MNHEY, SMNVEV (reference sequence). The CDR3 is 13 residues long. In nucleotides, the CDR3 is TGTGCCAGCAGTTTAGTACGGGGGCAGCCCCAGCATTTT. Translating gives CASSLVRGQPQHF.

This clonotype was seen only a few times. V usage is TRBV5-5 and J usage is TRBJ1-5; TRBD1 matches at 8 bases. J lost 10 bases, V lost 4 bases, and 10 bases had no gene match. The CDR3 has 14 residues. CDR1 and CDR2 from the germline V gene are SGHKS and YYEKEE (reference sequence). The CDR3 protein is CASSPGTGRGPQHF. The CDR3 DNA is TGTGCCAGCAGCCCCGGGACAGGAAGGGGCCCCCAGCATTTT.

This rearrangement joins TRBV7-9 to TRBJ2-7; TRBD2 agrees at 7 bases. V lost 5 bases and J lost 3; bases outside the gene matches: 7. Germline V CDR1 and CDR2: SEHNR, FQNEAQ (reference sequence). The CDR3 is 14 residues long. CDR3 DNA: TGTGCCAGCAGCGGACCGGGACTAAACTACGAGCAGTACTTC. Residues: CASSGPGLNYEQYF.